This TCR beta chain was recovered during a study of T cell responses to AZD1222 COVID-19 vaccine. About the study: Second doses were pooled across both intervals (about 4 or about 12 weeks).

In this sample, this clone turned up once. The antigen is not known. The study, taken as a whole, reports: White British people made up most donors, females outnumbered males, and clonal diversity was possibly underestimated. Close to half of spike-specific TCRs reportedly recognize unmutated variant regions. Just a handful of AZD1222 recipients tested seropositive at baseline.

Produced via immunoSEQ multiplex PCR; TCRdb's table is partial and in-frame only. The sample comprises approximately 70,000 clones, roughly 89% of which are singletons, and 8% to 10% rests with the top ten. The source is an adult in good health. The sequences come from peripheral blood, collected on day 0 of AZD1222 vaccination.

The CDR3 loop reads CASSWGLAGDEQYF. For the CDR3, the DNA is TGTGCCAGCAGCTGGGGACTAGCGGGGGACGAGCAGTACTTC. The rearrangement joins TRBV5-8 to TRBJ2-7; 14 nucleotides align to TRBD2. Germline lookup yields CDR1 SGHTS and CDR2 YDEGEE. There are 14 residues in the CDR3. V shed 3 bases, J shed 5 bases, and the junction held 1 base outside the gene matches.